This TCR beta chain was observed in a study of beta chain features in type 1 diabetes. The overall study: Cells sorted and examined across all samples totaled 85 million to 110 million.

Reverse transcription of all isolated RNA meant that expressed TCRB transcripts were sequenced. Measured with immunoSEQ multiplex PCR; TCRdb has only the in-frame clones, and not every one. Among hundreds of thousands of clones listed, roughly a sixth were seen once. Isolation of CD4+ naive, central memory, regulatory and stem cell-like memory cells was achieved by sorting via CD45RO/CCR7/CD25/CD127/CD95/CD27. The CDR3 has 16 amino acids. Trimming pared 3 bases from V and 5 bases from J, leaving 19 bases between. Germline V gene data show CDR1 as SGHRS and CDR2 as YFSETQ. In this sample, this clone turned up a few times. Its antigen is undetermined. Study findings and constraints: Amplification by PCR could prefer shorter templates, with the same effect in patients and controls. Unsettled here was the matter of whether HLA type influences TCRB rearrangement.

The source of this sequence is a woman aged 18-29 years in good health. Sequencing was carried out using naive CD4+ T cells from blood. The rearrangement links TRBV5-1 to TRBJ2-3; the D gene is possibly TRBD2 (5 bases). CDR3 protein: CASSSGSSRGGDTQYF. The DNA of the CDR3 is TGCGCCAGCAGCTCGGGAAGCTCTAGAGGAGGAGATACGCAGTATTTT.